The entry below gives a single T cell receptor (beta chain) sequence along with its context. The data stem from a study of blood T cell repertoires in COVID-19. Study summary: Samples of COVID-19 (acute and convalescent) were obtained from the United States, Italy and Spain. The cDNA or gDNA used as material had been derived from T cells, B-cell-depleted T cells, or PBMCs.

Original handling: Quantification of nucleated cells was approximated via reference gene primer amplification. Clones were read by immunoSEQ multiplex PCR, and TCRdb kept only the in-frame ones, dropping some. V, J and clone size derive from that table, while D and trimming were established from the DNA sequence. The sample lists about 83,000 clones, around 86% occurring once. Germline CDR1 reads SGHNT; CDR2 reads YYREEE (reference sequence). V lost 4 bases and J 6 bases, leaving 20 bases between the germline ends. The CDR3 is 16 residues long. This TCR was sampled from a man older than 75 with active or convalescent COVID-19. Source material: peripheral blood. This chain connects TRBV5-4 to TRBJ2-1, with D tentatively TRBD2 (5 bases). The CDR3 is CASSGIGRGPINEQFF. The CDR3 region has the DNA TGTGCCAGCAGCGGCATCGGTAGAGGGCCGATCAATGAGCAGTTCTTC.